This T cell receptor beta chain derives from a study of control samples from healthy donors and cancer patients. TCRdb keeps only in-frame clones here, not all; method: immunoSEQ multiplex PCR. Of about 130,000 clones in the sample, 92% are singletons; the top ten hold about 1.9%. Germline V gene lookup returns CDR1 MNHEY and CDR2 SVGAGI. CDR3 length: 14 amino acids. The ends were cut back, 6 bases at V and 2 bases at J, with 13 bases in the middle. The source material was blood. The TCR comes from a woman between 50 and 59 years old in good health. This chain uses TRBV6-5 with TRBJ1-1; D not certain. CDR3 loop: CASSSLLPNTEAFF. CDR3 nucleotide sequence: TGTGCCAGCAGCTCCCTTCTCCCTAACACTGAAGCTTTCTTT.